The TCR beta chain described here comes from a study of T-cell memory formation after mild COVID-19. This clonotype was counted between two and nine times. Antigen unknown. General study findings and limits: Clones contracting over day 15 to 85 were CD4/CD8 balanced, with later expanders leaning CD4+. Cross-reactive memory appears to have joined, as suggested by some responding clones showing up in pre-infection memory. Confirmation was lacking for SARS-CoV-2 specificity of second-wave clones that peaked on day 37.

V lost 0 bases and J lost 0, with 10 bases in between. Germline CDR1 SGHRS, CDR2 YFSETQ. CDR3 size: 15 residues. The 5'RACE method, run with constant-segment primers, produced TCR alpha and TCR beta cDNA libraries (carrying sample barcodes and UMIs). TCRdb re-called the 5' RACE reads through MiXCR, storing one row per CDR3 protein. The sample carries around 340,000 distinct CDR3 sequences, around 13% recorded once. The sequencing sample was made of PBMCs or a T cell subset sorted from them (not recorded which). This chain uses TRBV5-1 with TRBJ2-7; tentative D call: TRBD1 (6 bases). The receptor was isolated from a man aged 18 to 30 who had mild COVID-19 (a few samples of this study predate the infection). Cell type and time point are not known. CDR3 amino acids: CASSLAGTLSYEQYF. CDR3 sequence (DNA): TGCGCCAGCAGCTTGGCCGGGACACTCTCCTACGAGCAGTACTTC.